The text below deals with one TCR beta chain. This CDR3 has 16 residues. The V end lost 6 bases, the J end lost 1 base, and 19 bases lay between the germline ends. The V gene's germline CDR1 is DFQATT and CDR2 SNEGSKA (reference sequence). MiXCR, run by TCRdb on the 5' RACE reads, gives a single entry per CDR3 protein. The sample has more than 300,000 distinct CDR3 sequences, roughly 7% seen once. The record originates from a study of T cells after yellow fever vaccination. Sequencing was performed on PBMCs, taken roughly 47 days after the first yellow fever vaccination. The V call is TRBV20-1, the J call TRBJ1-5; D uncertain. This sequence originates from a man between 18 and 29 years old who received the YFV17D yellow fever vaccine. The CDR3 DNA reads as TGCAGTGCCCCGAGGGCCGTGGGTTTGAGCAATCAGCCCCAGCATTTT. This sequence encodes CSAPRAVGLSNQPQHF.